These 26 T cell receptor beta chains came from one sample sequenced in a study of CD8+CD57+ T cells in acquired aplastic anemia. Profiling of TCR beta VDJ combinations and CDR3 sequences used genomic DNA as template. One entry per CDR3 protein, called by TCRdb with MiXCR from the reads. The profile shows some 220,000 distinct CDR3 sequences, almost 35% of them singletons. Sequences were obtained from sorted CD4+, CD8+, or CD8+CD57+ T cells (not recorded which) from PBMCs. The source of these receptors is a human donor in good health, serving as a control.

Comment on this clonotype: A read error is possible here, since a much larger clone lies one base away. This chain joins TRBV9 and TRBJ2-5; the match to TRBD1 covers 9 bases. Germline V lookup: CDR1 SGDLS, CDR2 YYNGEE. The CDR3 spans 15 residues. Trimming cost V 2 bases and J 5 bases; bases outside gene matches: 7. The DNA of the CDR3 is TGTGCCAGCAGCGTGGGACAGGGAGTAGGGGAGACCCAGTACTTC. This sequence encodes CASSVGQGVGETQYF.

About this clonotype: An end of the junction differs from the germline gene, which may be a read error. The rearrangement joins TRBV27 to TRBJ1-6, with a tentative D call TRBD1 (6 bases). CDR3 size: 17 residues. Germline-derived CDR1 and CDR2 are MNHEY and SMNVEV (reference sequence). The DNA for the CDR3 is TGTGCCAGCAGGCTGCGGACAGTAAGCTCCTATAGTTCACCCCTCCACTTT. Translation: CASRLRTVSSYSSPLHF.

Worth noting for this clonotype: With a much larger clone just one base away, this may be a read error. This sequence joins TRBV4-1 and TRBJ2-5; 7 bases match TRBD1. There are 14 residues in the CDR3. Germline V lookup: CDR1 MGHRA, CDR2 YSYEKL. CDR3: CASGQVPGGETQYF. As DNA, the CDR3 is TGCGCCAGCGGCCAAGTCCCAGGGGGAGAGACCCAGTACTTC.

This clonotype was recorded at least ten times. This rearrangement joins TRBV4-1 to TRBJ2-7; 7 bases agree with TRBD2. The germline V gene encodes CDR1 MGHRA and CDR2 YSYEKL. Trimming removed 4 bases from V and 1 base from J; junction bases left unmatched: 7. The CDR3 loop spans 15 amino acids. The CDR3 DNA follows: TGCGCCAGCAGCCGTCAGGAAGCGGGGTCCTACGAGCAGTACTTC. Residues: CASSRQEAGSYEQYF.

This clonotype was counted ten times or more. The rearrangement joins TRBV19 to TRBJ1-5, with TRBD1 identical over 9 bases. J lost 0 bases, V lost 3 bases, and 9 bases had no gene match. This CDR3 has 18 residues. The germline V gene has CDR1 LNHDA and CDR2 SQIVND (reference sequence). CDR3 sequence: CASSILGQGAYSNQPQHF. The CDR3 DNA reads as TGTGCCAGTAGTATTTTGGGACAGGGAGCATATAGCAATCAGCCCCAGCATTTT.

In the case of this clonotype: A much more abundant neighbour one base away suggests this may be a read error. This sequence joins TRBV10-1 and TRBJ2-1; D unclear. There are 17 residues in the CDR3. CDR1 is WNHNN, CDR2 SYGVQD, per germline (reference sequence). Trimming shortened V by 4 bases and J by 12 bases, and 28 bases separated the two germline ends. The CDR3 DNA is TGCGCCAGCAGTGCACCTGTAGGGCTTTTGGAGTCGTCCCGGCAGTTCTTC. Encoded protein: CASSAPVGLLESSRQFF.

This clonotype was counted many times. The V and J genes are TRBV20-1 and TRBJ2-7; the D gene is possibly TRBD1 (5 bases). Germline V lookup: CDR1 DFQATT, CDR2 SNEGSKA (reference sequence). Trimming pared 6 bases from V and 2 bases from J, leaving 14 bases between. This CDR3 has 13 residues. CDR3 bases: TGCAGTGCAGGGCTGGCAGGGACCTACGAGCAGTACTTC. It is translated as CSAGLAGTYEQYF.

J is TRBJ2-7 and V is TRBV28; 10 bases match TRBD1. Germline-derived CDR1 and CDR2 are MDHEN and SYDVKM. Trimming removed 2 bases from V and 2 bases from J; junction bases left unmatched: 6. CDR3 length: 16 amino acids. Here the CDR3 DNA reads TGTGCCAGCAGTTTAGTTTTAGGACAGGGGGCCTACGAGCAGTACTTC. Its translation: CASSLVLGQGAYEQYF.

This clonotype was found many times. The chain joins TRBV20-1 to TRBJ1-1; D is perhaps TRBD1 (5 bases). This CDR3 is 14 amino acids long. CDR1 is DFQATT, CDR2 SNEGSKA, per germline (reference sequence). V lost 5 bases and J 1 base, leaving 14 bases between the germline ends. The DNA for the CDR3 is TGCAGTGCTGGTCCAGGGTGGGAGAACACTGAAGCTTTCTTT. Translated: CSAGPGWENTEAFF.

The chain has TRBV15 and TRBJ2-4; maybe TRBD1 (6 bases). The CDR3 totals 14 residues. The V gene's germline CDR1 is LNHNV and CDR2 YYDKDF (reference sequence). V was shortened by 6 bases and J by 1 base, with 10 bases between the two germline ends. The CDR3 is CATREQGAKNIQYF. In DNA form, the CDR3 reads TGTGCCACCAGGGAGCAGGGGGCCAAAAACATTCAGTACTTC.

Many counts were recorded for this clonotype. This sequence joins TRBV7-3 and TRBJ2-1; D gene uncertain. Germline V gives CDR1 SGHTA, CDR2 FQGTGA. The germline V and J ends were trimmed by 7 bases and 0 bases, with 13 bases remaining between them. The CDR3 is 15 residues long. CDR3 nucleotide sequence: TGTGCCAGCACCTATGGACCGAGCTCCTACAATGAGCAGTTCTTC. Protein product: CASTYGPSSYNEQFF.

This clonotype appeared many times. The rearrangement joins TRBV7-9 to TRBJ1-1; no clear D. Trimming pared 5 bases from V and 3 bases from J, leaving 19 bases between. CDR3 size: 16 residues. From germline, CDR1 is SEHNR and CDR2 FQNEAQ (reference sequence). CDR3 nucleotides: TGTGCCAGCAGCCCCCGTAGGGAGGGATCGGACACTGAAGCTTTCTTT. It specifies CASSPRREGSDTEAFF.

The V call is TRBV6-2 or TRBV6-3, the J call TRBJ1-1; TRBD1 might be the D (6 bases). The CDR3 contains 16 residues. V was pared by 2 bases and J by 0 bases, with 13 bases between. CDR1 is MNHEY and CDR2 is SVGEGT in the germline V gene. The CDR3 DNA sequence: TGTGCCAGCAGTTACGCCATTAGGACAGTGAACACTGAAGCTTTCTTT. It encodes CASSYAIRTVNTEAFF.

This clonotype was counted only a few times. This sequence joins TRBV10-3 and TRBJ1-2; D not certain. CDR3 length: 13 residues. V was pared by 10 bases and J by 1 base, with 13 bases between. Germline V gene lookup returns CDR1 ENHRY and CDR2 SYGVKD. The CDR3 is CASNPGSNYGYTF. The CDR3 DNA sequence: TGTGCCAGCAACCCCGGGAGTAACTATGGCTACACCTTC.

The chain has TRBV15 and TRBJ1-2; the D is unclear. Trimming removed 1 base from V and 14 bases from J, with 14 bases in between. Looked up from germline, CDR1 is LNHNV and CDR2 is YYDKDF (reference sequence). The CDR3 is 12 amino acids. The CDR3 DNA reads as TGTGCCACCAGCAGAGTTTTAGGCGGGGAAACCTTC. Amino acid sequence: CATSRVLGGETF.

This clonotype was recorded at least ten times. This chain links TRBV20-1 with TRBJ1-1; D is possibly TRBD1 (5 bases). Trimming cost V 3 bases and J 6 bases, with 11 bases left between them. The CDR3 spans 12 residues. In germline, CDR1 is DFQATT, CDR2 SNEGSKA (reference sequence). Here the CDR3 reads CSARGGLSEAFF. The CDR3 region has the DNA TGCAGTGCTAGGGGGGGACTCTCTGAAGCTTTCTTT.

This clonotype has a handful of counts. This sequence joins TRBV20-1 and TRBJ1-2; 8 nucleotides match TRBD1. The CDR3 length is 15 residues. Losses at the gene ends were 6 bases for V and 4 bases for J; bases not matched to a gene: 13. CDR1 DFQATT and CDR2 SNEGSKA come from the germline V gene (reference sequence). CDR3 DNA: TGCAGTGCCAAGACCACAGGGGGTTTTACCTATGGCTACACCTTC. It specifies CSAKTTGGFTYGYTF.

This clonotype was seen ten or more times. This chain links TRBV20-1 with TRBJ2-5; D gene ambiguous. The CDR3 is made up of 12 amino acids. With 0 bases removed from V and 0 bases from J, the gap between germline ends came to 2 bases. Per germline, CDR1 DFQATT and CDR2 SNEGSKA (reference sequence). The CDR3 loop is CSARDHQETQYF. DNA of the CDR3: TGCAGTGCTAGAGACCACCAAGAGACCCAGTACTTC.

The chain carries TRBV11-2 and TRBJ1-5; a weak D match, TRBD1 (5 bases). The ends were cut back, 3 bases at V and 2 bases at J, with 17 bases in the middle. This CDR3 has 17 amino acids. CDR1 SGHAT and CDR2 FQNNGV come from the germline V gene. CDR3 residues: CASSLWGIEGGNQPQHF. Here the CDR3 DNA reads TGTGCCAGCAGCTTGTGGGGCATAGAGGGCGGCAATCAGCCCCAGCATTTT.

This sequence joins TRBV11-2 and TRBJ2-5; 9 bases align to TRBD2. The CDR3 has 18 residues. V was clipped by 4 bases and J by 0 bases; unmatched bases: 12. Germline V gene data show CDR1 as SGHAT and CDR2 as FQNNGV. CDR3 in DNA: TGTGCCAGCAGCTCCAGGAAGACTAGCGGACCCTACCAAGAGACCCAGTACTTC. The encoded protein is CASSSRKTSGPYQETQYF.

This clonotype was seen many times. This chain connects TRBV7-2 to TRBJ2-7, with D perhaps matching TRBD1 or TRBD2 (5 bases each). This CDR3 is 14 amino acids long. The germline CDR1 and CDR2 sequences are SGHTA and FQGNSA. Deletions cut 0 bases from V and 2 bases from J, with 8 bases between. CDR3 loop: CASSLAGDPYEQYF. Written as DNA, the CDR3 is TGTGCCAGCAGCTTAGCGGGGGATCCCTACGAGCAGTACTTC.

This clonotype has ten or more counts. The V and J genes are TRBV20-1 and TRBJ2-1; TRBD2 aligns across 10 bases. Trimming at V came to 5 bases and at J to 6 bases, leaving 1 base not matched to a gene. The germline CDR1 and CDR2 sequences are DFQATT and SNEGSKA (reference sequence). The CDR3 runs to 12 residues. CDR3 sequence reads: CSAASGSNEQFF. DNA for the CDR3: TGCAGTGCTGCTAGCGGGAGCAATGAGCAGTTCTTC.

The CDR3 DNA is TGTGCCAGCAGGACCCTGAAGAGGTACTACGAGCAGTACTTC. It encodes CASRTLKRYYEQYF. V usage is TRBV2 and J usage is TRBJ2-7; D is ambiguous. With 6 bases removed from V and 3 bases from J, the gap between germline ends came to 15 bases. In germline, CDR1 is SNHLY, CDR2 FYNNEI. The CDR3 has 14 residues. Filled out from reference TRBV2 and TRBJ2-7, the complete variable domain reads EPEVTQTPSHQVTQMGQEVILRCVPISNHLYFYWYRQILGQKVEFLVSFYNNEISEKSEIFDDQFSVERPDGSNFTLKIRSTKLEDSAMYFCASRTLKRYYEQYFGPGTRLTVT.

This chain connects TRBV11-3 to TRBJ1-2; D gene unclear. V was trimmed by 1 base and J by 13 bases, leaving 13 bases between them. The CDR3 is 12 amino acids. Per germline, CDR1 SGHNT and CDR2 YENEEA. CDR3 sequence (DNA): TGTGCCAGCAGCTTAGGTACCGAACGGGCCACCTTC. Amino acid sequence: CASSLGTERATF.

This clonotype was seen at least ten times. The gene calls are TRBV5-1 and TRBJ1-6; D may be TRBD1 (6 bases). CDR1 is SGHRS and CDR2 is YFSETQ in the germline V gene. V lost 3 bases and J 8 bases, leaving 15 bases between the germline ends. This CDR3 is 15 amino acids long. CDR3 bases: TGCGCCAGCAGCTGGGACACAGGGTGGGATTCACCCCTCCACTTT. Its translation: CASSWDTGWDSPLHF.

This clonotype was found once. J is TRBJ1-5 and V is TRBV27; 8 nucleotides match TRBD1. Unmatched junction bases numbered 8, after V lost 5 bases and J lost 2 bases. Germline CDR1 is MNHEY and CDR2 is SMNVEV (reference sequence). This CDR3 has 16 residues. The CDR3 DNA follows: TGTGCCAGCAGTACCACCGGGACAGGCCGCAATCAGCCCCAGCATTTT. Translation: CASSTTGTGRNQPQHF.